The following is a T cell receptor (beta chain) sequence with its context. Its antigen is unidentified. Blood sampling took place at baseline, cycle 4 day 1, and cycle 7 day 1. V shed 1 base and J 5 bases; nucleotides not matched to a gene: 7. The CDR3 sequence is 15 residues long. Looked up from germline, CDR1 is MNHNS and CDR2 is SASEGT. Assay: immunoSEQ multiplex PCR; the TCRdb copy retains only in-frame clones and omits some. The repertoire includes 95,000 to 100,000 clones, about 90% of them detected once, and roughly 1.5% sits in the top ten. These data come from a study of OX40 agonist ivuxolimab in advanced cancers. Whole-study context: Patients received the agonistic anti-OX40 (CD134) antibody ivuxolimab. The eligibility criteria allowed prior anti-PD-1, anti-PD-L1 or anti-CTLA-4 therapy, and around 40% had some.

General study findings and limits: Within 6 weeks, CD4+ and CD8+ blood T cells expanded clonally at 0.1 to 3.0 mg/kg.

The material sequenced was CD4+ or CD8+ T cells sorted from blood, taken in a trial of the OX40 agonist ivuxolimab. The TCR was taken from an adult with an advanced solid tumor such as melanoma, head and neck, liver or kidney cancer. The chain employs TRBV6-1 and TRBJ2-5; 7 nucleotides agree with TRBD2. The CDR3 bases are TGTGCCAGCAGTGAAGGACAGCGGGGTGGGGAGACCCAGTACTTC. Translating it yields CASSEGQRGGETQYF.